Following are 15 T cell receptor beta chains from one sample sequenced in a study of early T cells in non-severe SARS-CoV-2 infection. A single record per CDR3 protein comes from TCRdb applying MiXCR to the 5' RACE reads. The sample consists of more than 30,000 distinct CDR3 sequences, 7% to 7.5% of them appearing once. Here the sequenced sample was whole blood, taken at baseline. The receptors were gathered from an adult who was a healthcare worker with PCR-confirmed SARS-CoV-2 infection or an uninfected control (not recorded which).

This clonotype was found many times. V gene TRBV19 combines with J gene TRBJ2-3, with 8 bases matching TRBD1. In germline, CDR1 is LNHDA, CDR2 SQIVND (reference sequence). CDR3 length: 15 amino acids. Trimming removed 3 bases from V and 3 bases from J; junction bases left unmatched: 5. CDR3 bases: TGTGCCAGTAGTATCTCCAGGGGGCGTACAGATACGCAGTATTTT. Translated: CASSISRGRTDTQYF. The full variable domain, rest sourced from reference TRBV19 and TRBJ2-3, is DGGITQSPKYLFRKEGQNVTLSCEQNLNHDAMYWYRQDPGQGLRLIYYSQIVNDFQKGDIAEGYSVSREKKESFPLTVTSAQKNPTAFYLCASSISRGRTDTQYFGPGTRLTVL.

This clonotype was observed many times. This chain joins TRBV20-1 and TRBJ2-7; the match to TRBD2 covers 10 bases. The V and J ends lost 5 bases and 5 bases, in that order; junction bases with no gene match: 9. Germline loops: CDR1 DFQATT, CDR2 SNEGSKA (reference sequence). This CDR3 has 14 amino acids. CDR3 residues: CSAFGASGSHEQYF. CDR3 sequence (DNA): TGCAGTGCTTTTGGGGCTAGCGGGAGCCACGAGCAGTACTTC.

This clonotype was detected ten times or more. The chain combines TRBV7-9 with TRBJ2-6, with D hard to call. The CDR3 has 16 amino acids. Trimming pared 6 bases from V and 2 bases from J, leaving 14 bases between. CDR1 is SEHNR, CDR2 FQNEAQ, per germline (reference sequence). The CDR3 nucleotides read TGTGCCAGCAGTTTCGACGCAGTTACTGGGGCCAACGTCCTGACTTTC. Translating gives CASSFDAVTGANVLTF.

The sample holds many counts of this clonotype. The chain couples TRBV25-1 to TRBJ2-3; D unclear. The V gene's germline CDR1 is MGHDK and CDR2 SYGVNS. Trimming shortened V by 1 base and J by 1 base, and 6 bases separated the two germline ends. There are 14 residues in the CDR3. CDR3 sequence reads: CASSESGRTDTQYF. In nucleotides, the CDR3 is TGTGCCAGCAGTGAATCGGGCCGCACAGATACGCAGTATTTT.

This clonotype was seen at least ten times. The chain combines TRBV7-2 with TRBJ2-7; 8 bases are shared with TRBD2. The germline V gene has CDR1 SGHTA and CDR2 FQGNSA. With 4 bases clipped from V and 6 bases from J, the junction kept 5 bases outside the gene matches. This CDR3 is 13 amino acids long. CDR3 sequence: CASSSTAGVEQYV. In nucleotides, the CDR3 is TGTGCCAGCAGCTCAACAGCGGGGGTCGAGCAGTACGTC.

In this sample, this clonotype turned up many times. The CDR3 DNA is TGTGCCAGCAGCCATGGACTAGCGGGAGGGCCGTCCACAGATACGCAGTATTTT. Its translation is CASSHGLAGGPSTDTQYF. This chain connects TRBV6-5 to TRBJ2-3; 15 bases are shared with TRBD2. CDR3 length equals 18 residues. With 6 bases clipped from V and 2 bases from J, the junction kept 9 bases outside the gene matches. Germline V gives CDR1 MNHEY, CDR2 SVGAGI.

This clonotype was counted at least ten times. The chain is built from TRBV2 and TRBJ2-3; the D is unclear. Looked up from germline, CDR1 is SNHLY and CDR2 is FYNNEI. The CDR3 is 13 residues long. V was trimmed by 7 bases and J by 5 bases, leaving 13 bases between them. The chain's CDR3 is CASNLSPGDTQYF. The CDR3 bases are TGTGCCAGCAACCTCTCGCCGGGAGATACGCAGTATTTT. The full variable domain, its missing parts supplied by reference TRBV2 and TRBJ2-3, is EPEVTQTPSHQVTQMGQEVILRCVPISNHLYFYWYRQILGQKVEFLVSFYNNEISEKSEIFDDQFSVERPDGSNFTLKIRSTKLEDSAMYFCASNLSPGDTQYFGPGTRLTVL.

This clonotype was seen a few times. The J gene is TRBJ2-1, the V gene TRBV4-3; 15 nucleotides agree with TRBD2. Germline V gene sequence: CDR1 LGHNA, CDR2 YSLEER. The CDR3 runs 15 residues. Trimming cost V 5 bases and J 5 bases; bases outside gene matches: 1. CDR3 nucleotides: TGCGCCAGCAGCGGACTAGCGGGAGGGGACAATGAGCAGTTCTTC. Translation: CASSGLAGGDNEQFF.

This clonotype was observed at least ten times. V usage is TRBV4-1 and J usage is TRBJ2-5, with TRBD2 identical over 8 bases. The length of the CDR3 is 16 residues. V lost 0 bases and J lost 1; bases outside the gene matches: 4. CDR1 and CDR2 from the germline V gene are MGHRA and YSYEKL. The chain's CDR3 is CASSQDKTSGQETQYF. The CDR3 coding sequence is TGCGCCAGCAGCCAAGATAAAACTAGCGGCCAAGAGACCCAGTACTTC.

The table lists this clonotype with a few counts. The chain joins TRBV3-1 to TRBJ2-6; TRBD2 might be the D (6 bases). The ends were cut back, 1 base at V and 0 bases at J, with 10 bases in the middle. CDR1 and CDR2 from the germline V gene are LGHDT and YNNKEL (reference sequence). The CDR3 extends over 17 amino acids. As DNA, the CDR3 is TGTGCCAGCAGCCAAGGACGGGGGAGCTCTGGGGCCAACGTCCTGACTTTC. As protein: CASSQGRGSSGANVLTF.

In this sample, this clonotype turned up a few times. J is TRBJ2-5 and V is TRBV20-1, with 12 nucleotides matching TRBD2. Germline V lookup: CDR1 DFQATT, CDR2 SNEGSKA (reference sequence). The CDR3 is 14 amino acids. V lost 6 bases, J lost 5 bases, and 7 bases stayed unmatched. The CDR3 DNA reads as TGCAGTGCCAGACCGACTAGCGGGAGTGAGACCCAGTACTTC. Encoded protein: CSARPTSGSETQYF.

The genes are TRBV20-1 and TRBJ2-1; D remains ambiguous. This CDR3 region has 14 residues. The germline V gene encodes CDR1 DFQATT and CDR2 SNEGSKA (reference sequence). The V and J ends lost 3 bases and 3 bases respectively, with 12 bases between them. The CDR3 bases are TGCAGTGCTAGTATCCCCCAGGACTACAATGAGCAGTTCTTC. It translates to CSASIPQDYNEQFF.

There are a few counts of this clonotype. V gene TRBV20-1 combines with J gene TRBJ2-2; 12 bases are a match to TRBD2. The CDR3 spans 16 residues. With V trimmed by 6 bases and J by 7 bases, 12 bases remained unmatched. In germline, CDR1 is DFQATT, CDR2 SNEGSKA (reference sequence). DNA of the CDR3: TGCAGTGCCAGACAAGCTAGCGGGAGGGCCCGCGGGGAGCTGTTTTTT. It yields the protein CSARQASGRARGELFF.

The rearrangement joins TRBV2 to TRBJ1-4, with TRBD1 as a possible D gene (5 bases). The V end lost 6 bases, the J end lost 9 bases, and 14 bases lay between the germline ends. The CDR3 has 13 residues. Germline CDR1 reads SNHLY; CDR2 reads FYNNEI. The CDR3 DNA follows: TGTGCCAGCAGCTTGGCAGGGCTTAAAAAACTGTTTTTT. Translation: CASSLAGLKKLFF.

The sample holds a few counts of this clonotype. The chain employs TRBV4-3 and TRBJ1-2; weak D call: TRBD1 (5 bases). The V and J ends lost 0 bases and 5 bases respectively, with 16 bases between them. Germline V gives CDR1 LGHNA, CDR2 YSLEER. This CDR3 is 16 amino acids long. The CDR3 DNA follows: TGCGCCAGCAGCCAAGATCTTGTCGGGGGTGGGTATGGCTACACCTTC. Translated: CASSQDLVGGGYGYTF.